These 22 T cell receptor beta chains were all obtained from the same sample, sequenced in a study of cytomegalovirus exposure and HLA in healthy donors. The protocol was immunoSEQ multiplex PCR, while the TCRdb copy is restricted to in-frame clones and leaves out a portion. The table has about 260,000 clones, about nine tenths seen once. The specimen sequenced was PBMCs. Receptor source: a woman in her twenties or thirties in good health and CMV-seronegative.

CDR3 in DNA: TGTGCCACCAGCAGACCACTAGCGGATACCTACAATGAGCAGTTCTTC. It is translated as CATSRPLADTYNEQFF. The genes are TRBV15 and TRBJ2-1, with 8 bases matching TRBD2. Germline CDR1 and CDR2: LNHNV and YYDKDF (reference sequence). V lost 2 bases to trimming and J lost 2 bases; unmatched junction nucleotides: 5. This CDR3 comprises 16 residues.

The gene calls are TRBV28 and TRBJ1-1; the match to TRBD1 covers 7 bases. Germline assignment: CDR1 MDHEN and CDR2 SYDVKM. CDR3 length: 14 residues. The ends lost 6 bases at V and 7 bases at J; junction bases unmatched: 11. The CDR3 nucleotides are TGTGCCAGCAGCCGCAACCGACAGGGTTTTGAAGCTTTCTTT. It specifies CASSRNRQGFEAFF.

The CDR3 loop is CSAEGTAHNEQFF. The DNA for the CDR3 is TGCAGCGCAGAAGGGACAGCCCACAATGAGCAGTTCTTC. The V and J genes are TRBV29-1 and TRBJ2-1; TRBD1 matches 7 bases. The trim removed 7 bases at V and 5 bases at J, leaving 8 bases unmatched. Germline V gene sequence: CDR1 SQVTM, CDR2 ANQGSEA. The length of the CDR3 is 13 residues.

This chain uses TRBV28 with TRBJ2-1, with D unresolved. The germline V gene has CDR1 MDHEN and CDR2 SYDVKM. V dropped 4 bases and J dropped 6 bases, with 10 bases sitting between them. This CDR3 contains 13 residues. The CDR3 is CASSYTVPNEQFF. CDR3 in DNA: TGTGCCAGCAGTTATACGGTCCCCAATGAGCAGTTCTTC.

V and J are TRBV11-2 and TRBJ2-7, with D possibly TRBD2 on 6 matching bases. CDR3 size: 17 residues. V was pared by 5 bases and J by 3 bases, with 23 bases between. Germline CDR1 reads SGHAT; CDR2 reads FQNNGV. The CDR3 DNA sequence: TGTGCCAGCAGCCCTCGCCAGGGTGACCCGGGAGACTACGAGCAGTACTTC. Its protein is CASSPRQGDPGDYEQYF.

The chain has TRBV5-1 and TRBJ1-2, with D unresolved. Between the trimmed V and J ends, which lost 0 bases and 5 bases, there was a span of 14 bases. CDR1 and CDR2 (germline): SGHRS, YFSETQ. The CDR3 has 15 amino acids. CDR3: CASSLAGSEEYGYTF. The CDR3 DNA reads as TGCGCCAGCAGCTTGGCAGGAAGCGAGGAATATGGCTACACCTTC.

The genes are TRBV9 and TRBJ2-3, with unresolved D. CDR1 SGDLS and CDR2 YYNGEE come from the germline V gene. The CDR3 extends over 14 amino acids. Trimming took 2 bases from V and 4 from J, leaving 11 bases between them. The CDR3, as DNA: TGTGCCAGCAGCGTGTTTGACTTGTCAGATACGCAGTATTTT. It translates to CASSVFDLSDTQYF.

The chain has TRBV4-1 and TRBJ1-3; 9 bases are a match to TRBD1. The CDR3 runs 15 residues. Germline V gene sequence: CDR1 MGHRA, CDR2 YSYEKL. Losses at the gene ends were 4 bases for V and 1 base for J; bases not matched to a gene: 2. CDR3 region: CASSLDRGSGNTIYF. CDR3 nucleotides: TGCGCCAGCAGCCTGGACAGGGGTTCTGGAAACACCATATATTTT.

A single count supports this clone. The chain joins TRBV28 to TRBJ2-1; 11 bases match TRBD2. This CDR3 contains 15 residues. After removal of 3 bases from V and 7 bases from J, the junction contained 5 bases not matched to a gene. CDR1 is MDHEN, CDR2 SYDVKM, per germline. CDR3 loop: CASSFSGRAGNEQFF. The DNA of the CDR3 is TGTGCCAGCAGTTTTAGCGGGAGGGCCGGGAATGAGCAGTTCTTC.

In its sample, this clone was seen once. The chain links TRBV6-5 to TRBJ1-1; D possibly corresponds to TRBD1 (6 bases). Germline-derived CDR1 and CDR2 are MNHEY and SVGAGI. V lost 2 bases, J lost 0 bases, and 10 bases lay in between. The CDR3 spans 15 residues. CDR3 nucleotides: TGTGCCAGCAGTTACGAGACAGGTTTGAACACTGAAGCTTTCTTT. Protein sequence: CASSYETGLNTEAFF.

The chain links TRBV29-1 to TRBJ2-1; tentatively, D is TRBD2 (5 bases). Germline CDR1 is SQVTM and CDR2 is ANQGSEA. Deletions cut 1 base from V and 6 bases from J, with 19 bases between. The CDR3 has 16 residues. CDR3 protein: CSVEGPPSLGANEQFF. The CDR3 DNA reads TGCAGCGTTGAAGGCCCCCCCTCACTAGGTGCCAATGAGCAGTTCTTC.

The chain carries TRBV20-1 and TRBJ2-2; D is possibly TRBD2 (5 bases). V lost 5 bases and J 7 bases, leaving 8 bases between the germline ends. The CDR3 is made up of 11 amino acids. Germline lookup yields CDR1 DFQATT and CDR2 SNEGSKA (reference sequence). This chain's CDR3 is CSAWRNGELFF. The CDR3 nucleotides read TGCAGTGCTTGGAGGAACGGGGAGCTGTTTTTT.

V gene TRBV7-9 combines with J gene TRBJ1-4; tentatively, D is TRBD1 (5 bases). The CDR3 is made up of 14 amino acids. CDR1 and CDR2 from the germline V gene are SEHNR and FQNEAQ (reference sequence). V was pared by 7 bases and J by 8 bases, with 17 bases between. The CDR3 is CASTFAGVGEKLFF. For the CDR3, the DNA is TGTGCCAGCACCTTCGCGGGGGTTGGGGAAAAACTGTTTTTT.

The gene calls are TRBV10-3 and TRBJ2-7, with TRBD1 matching 10 bases. CDR3 length: 15 amino acids. V was clipped by 4 bases and J by 2 bases; unmatched bases: 5. Germline V gives CDR1 ENHRY, CDR2 SYGVKD. CDR3: CAISGGGQGAYEQYF. DNA of the CDR3: TGTGCCATCAGTGGGGGTGGACAGGGGGCCTACGAGCAGTACTTC.

The chain uses TRBV4-3 and TRBJ2-1, with a tentative D call TRBD2 (5 bases). The germline V gene encodes CDR1 LGHNA and CDR2 YSLEER. The CDR3 runs to 13 residues. V shed 1 base and J shed 15 bases, with 16 bases lying between them. CDR3 protein: CASSQVGGEPPFF. CDR3 bases: TGCGCCAGCAGCCAAGTGGGTGGGGAGCCCCCGTTCTTC.

The rearrangement joins TRBV4-1 to TRBJ1-5; D call uncertain. The CDR3 is 14 amino acids. The V end was cut by 2 bases, the J end by 5 bases, with 10 bases between. Per germline, CDR1 MGHRA and CDR2 YSYEKL. The CDR3 DNA reads as TGCGCCAGCAGCCAACTCCCCCCTTATCAGCCCCAGCATTTT. It specifies CASSQLPPYQPQHF.

The J gene is TRBJ2-3, the V gene TRBV5-6; D is uncertain. CDR3 size: 15 residues. Trimming removed 2 bases from V and 1 base from J, with 11 bases in between. Per germline, CDR1 SGHDT and CDR2 YYEEEE. The CDR3 sequence is CASSFRGYGTDTQYF. CDR3 nucleotide sequence: TGTGCCAGCAGCTTTCGAGGTTATGGCACAGATACGCAGTATTTT.

The genes are TRBV29-1 and TRBJ2-1; D may be TRBD1 (5 bases). The V gene's germline CDR1 is SQVTM and CDR2 ANQGSEA. The germline V and J ends were trimmed by 0 bases and 1 base, with 10 bases remaining between them. The CDR3 sequence is 15 residues long. CDR3 bases: TGCAGCGTTGAAGAATGGGGCGGATCCTACAATGAGCAGTTCTTC. Translation: CSVEEWGGSYNEQFF.

The chain has TRBV9 and TRBJ2-3; no firm D call. CDR1 is SGDLS and CDR2 is YYNGEE in the germline V gene. The CDR3 is made up of 14 amino acids. Between the trimmed V and J ends, which lost 1 base and 2 bases, there was a span of 8 bases. The CDR3 nucleotides read TGTGCCAGCAGCGTATTCTCTCACACAGATACGCAGTATTTT. It specifies CASSVFSHTDTQYF.

The rearrangement links TRBV7-3 to TRBJ2-1, with 8 bases fitting TRBD2. The CDR3 has 13 amino acids. Losses at the gene ends were 6 bases for V and 8 bases for J; bases not matched to a gene: 6. Germline V gene sequence: CDR1 SGHTA, CDR2 FQGTGA. CDR3 sequence: CASRLTSDHEQFF. The DNA for the CDR3 is TGTGCCAGCAGGTTGACTAGCGACCATGAGCAGTTCTTC.

This chain connects TRBV25-1 to TRBJ2-5; 7 nucleotides line up with TRBD1. Germline V lookup: CDR1 MGHDK, CDR2 SYGVNS. This CDR3 contains 14 residues. J gave up 5 bases and V 4 bases, and 7 bases lay outside the gene matches. Here the CDR3 DNA reads TGTGCCAGCAGTGGCCAAGCACAGGGGGAGACCCAGTACTTC. Its protein is CASSGQAQGETQYF.

This chain links TRBV7-2 with TRBJ2-2, with D possibly being TRBD1 (5 bases). The CDR3 covers 15 residues. The V and J ends lost 5 bases and 5 bases respectively, with 15 bases between them. CDR1 is SGHTA, CDR2 FQGNSA, per germline. DNA of the CDR3: TGTGCCAGCAGCACGGCTGTGGGGCCAACCGGGGAGCTGTTTTTT. This codes for CASSTAVGPTGELFF. Full variable domain (rest looked up from reference TRBV7-2 and TRBJ2-2): GAGVSQSPSNKVTEKGKDVELRCDPISGHTALYWYRQSLGQGLEFLIYFQGNSAPDKSGLPSDRFSAERTGGSVSTLTIQRTQQEDSAVYLCASSTAVGPTGELFFGEGSRLTVL.